Each of the 29 T cell receptor beta chains below was sequenced from the same sample in a study of T cells in Graves' hyperthyroidism and ophthalmopathy. Regions amplified from RNA transcripts were the TCR beta CDR3 regions. First-round RT-PCR targeting the TCR CDR3 was performed with the HTBI primer set. A single record per CDR3 protein comes from TCRdb applying MiXCR to the multiplex PCR reads. The sample holds hundreds of thousands of distinct CDR3 sequences, roughly 14% seen once. Sequenced: blood. The receptors derive from a young woman with Graves' hyperthyroidism.

The table lists this clonotype with many counts. This CDR3 reads CSVEGQSANTEAFF. In nucleotides, the CDR3 is TGCAGCGTTGAAGGGCAGTCAGCGAACACTGAAGCTTTCTTT. The genes are TRBV29-1 and TRBJ1-1, with D unclear. V dropped 1 base and J dropped 1 base, with 10 bases sitting between them. The CDR3 totals 14 residues. Germline V CDR1 and CDR2: SQVTM, ANQGSEA.

This clonotype appeared a few times. The chain employs TRBV19 and TRBJ2-1; a weak D match, TRBD2 (6 bases). Deletions cut 2 bases from V and 3 bases from J, with 14 bases between. Germline CDR1 is LNHDA and CDR2 is SQIVND (reference sequence). The CDR3 is 16 residues long. The CDR3 bases are TGTGCCAGTAGTATAAGGAGGGGCGCCCTCTACAATGAGCAGTTCTTC. Its protein product is CASSIRRGALYNEQFF.

In its sample, this clonotype was seen many times. CDR3 DNA: TGTGCCTGGAGGGGCAGGGACACTGAAGCTTTCTTT. It encodes CAWRGRDTEAFF. This rearrangement joins TRBV30 to TRBJ1-1; TRBD1 is a possible D gene (5 bases). V lost 3 bases, J lost 3 bases, and 8 bases lay in between. This CDR3 is 12 amino acids long. Per germline, CDR1 GTSNPN and CDR2 SVGIG (reference sequence).

This clonotype was detected many times. The chain carries TRBV6-1 and TRBJ2-1; tentatively, D is TRBD1 (6 bases). V lost 3 bases to trimming and J lost 5 bases, with 11 bases between them. Germline V gene data show CDR1 as MNHNS and CDR2 as SASEGT. CDR3 size: 14 residues. CDR3 nucleotides: TGTGCCAGCAGTGAGCGGCAGGGGAACAATGAGCAGTTCTTC. Its translation: CASSERQGNNEQFF.

In its sample, this clonotype was seen many times. The V and J genes are TRBV5-1 and TRBJ1-2; possible D gene TRBD1, 6 bases. The CDR3 is 16 residues long. Germline lookup yields CDR1 SGHRS and CDR2 YFSETQ. With 4 bases removed from V and 4 bases from J, the gap between germline ends came to 20 bases. DNA for the CDR3: TGCGCCAGCAGCCCCACGTCGACAGGAACCTTCTATGGCTACACCTTC. This translates into CASSPTSTGTFYGYTF.

This clonotype was observed at least ten times. The genes are TRBV6-2 or TRBV6-3 and TRBJ2-1; D may be TRBD2 (5 bases). The CDR3 extends over 17 amino acids. Germline V gene lookup returns CDR1 MNHEY and CDR2 SVGEGT. Trimming left V 3 bases short and J 8 bases short, with 23 bases between. The CDR3 loop is CASSYSYRLPGPDEQFF. Written as DNA, the CDR3 is TGTGCCAGCAGTTATTCCTACCGACTACCAGGTCCCGATGAGCAGTTCTTC.

This rearrangement joins TRBV20-1 to TRBJ2-3; D remains ambiguous. The CDR3 runs to 13 residues. The germline V gene has CDR1 DFQATT and CDR2 SNEGSKA (reference sequence). The CDR3: CRVHYPGTDTQYF. The CDR3 DNA follows: TGCAGGGTGCATTACCCTGGGACAGATACGCAGTATTTT.

This clonotype was counted between two and nine times. The chain is built from TRBV18 and TRBJ1-1, with D unresolved. The length of the CDR3 is 13 residues. Per germline, CDR1 KGHSH and CDR2 LQKENI. V was shortened by 0 bases and J by 4 bases, with 6 bases between the two germline ends. CDR3 nucleotides: TGTGCCAGCTCACCACCGAAGCCCACTGAAGCTTTCTTT. Protein: CASSPPKPTEAFF.

The chain joins TRBV24-1 to TRBJ2-3; D is unclear. Trimming removed 1 base at V and 6 bases at J, with 7 bases between. This CDR3 spans 13 amino acids. The germline V gene encodes CDR1 KGHDR and CDR2 SFDVKD. The CDR3 DNA reads TGTGCCACCAGTGATTTAGAGGCGGATACGCAGTATTTT. It specifies CATSDLEADTQYF.

This clonotype turned up a few times. Written as DNA, the CDR3 is TGTGCCAGCAGTTACTCCCTTACCGACTTCGAGGCCCAAAACATTCAGTACTTC. This gives the protein CASSYSLTDFEAQNIQYF. The gene calls are TRBV6-2 or TRBV6-3 and TRBJ2-4; the D is unclear. V was clipped by 0 bases and J by 5 bases, with 20 bases between them. CDR1 MNHEY and CDR2 SVGEGT come from the germline V gene. This CDR3 has 18 residues.

V gene TRBV3-1 combines with J gene TRBJ2-3; TRBD2 might be the D (6 bases). The CDR3 sequence is 16 residues long. With 0 bases removed from V and 0 bases from J, the gap between germline ends came to 10 bases. Germline V gene data show CDR1 as LGHDT and CDR2 as YNNKEL (reference sequence). The DNA for the CDR3 is TGTGCCAGCAGCCAAGATCGGCGGGGTAGCACAGATACGCAGTATTTT. Amino acid sequence: CASSQDRRGSTDTQYF.

This clonotype came up many times. This sequence joins TRBV2 and TRBJ2-1, with D uncertain. This CDR3 region has 12 residues. Trimming stripped 3 bases from V and 12 bases from J, with 12 bases between. Germline V gene lookup returns CDR1 SNHLY and CDR2 FYNNEI. The CDR3, as DNA: TGTGCCAGCAGTGACGGACGCAAGGGGCAGTTCTTC. This translates into CASSDGRKGQFF. Filled out from reference TRBV2 and TRBJ2-1, the complete variable domain reads EPEVTQTPSHQVTQMGQEVILRCVPISNHLYFYWYRQILGQKVEFLVSFYNNEISEKSEIFDDQFSVERPDGSNFTLKIRSTKLEDSAMYFCASSDGRKGQFFGPGTRLTVL.

The J gene is TRBJ2-1, the V gene TRBV3-1; no firm D call. Germline V CDR1 and CDR2: LGHDT, YNNKEL (reference sequence). Trimming took 6 bases from V and 0 from J, leaving 15 bases between them. The CDR3 runs 16 residues. The CDR3 nucleotides read TGTGCCAGCAGTTACAACACTCGGAGCTCCTACAATGAGCAGTTCTTC. It specifies CASSYNTRSSYNEQFF.

In this sample, this clonotype turned up many times. The chain is built from TRBV11-2 and TRBJ1-1; weak D call: TRBD1 (5 bases). CDR1 is SGHAT, CDR2 FQNNGV, per germline. This CDR3 spans 14 amino acids. V was clipped by 7 bases and J by 7 bases, with 19 bases between them. The DNA of the CDR3 is TGTGCCAGCACCCCCGAAGGGGCATTCAATGAAGCTTTCTTT. Translated, it gives CASTPEGAFNEAFF.

The rearrangement uses TRBV5-1 and TRBJ2-1, with no clear D. V dropped 5 bases and J dropped 9 bases, with 12 bases sitting between them. Germline lookup yields CDR1 SGHRS and CDR2 YFSETQ. This CDR3 contains 12 residues. The CDR3 nucleotides read TGCGCCAGCAGTTCTCCACCTGCTGAGCAGTTCTTC. This codes for CASSSPPAEQFF.

Concerning this clonotype itself: A much larger clone differs from this one at a single base, so this may be a read error. The chain joins TRBV19 to TRBJ1-1; D is unclear. Germline lookup yields CDR1 LNHDA and CDR2 SQIVND (reference sequence). This CDR3 is built from 14 residues. The CDR3 region is CASNIGRTTPEAFF. DNA of the CDR3: TGTGCCAGTAATATAGGCAGAACTACCCCTGAAGCTTTCTTT.

This clonotype occurred many times. The chain links TRBV30 to TRBJ2-1, with D unclear. The CDR3 loop spans 11 amino acids. CDR1 and CDR2 from the germline V gene are GTSNPN and SVGIG (reference sequence). Trimming took off 2 bases at V and 5 bases at J, with 4 bases between the two ends. CDR3 residues: CAWSPHNEQFF. DNA for the CDR3: TGTGCCTGGAGTCCCCACAATGAGCAGTTCTTC.

Many counts were recorded for this clonotype. The genes are TRBV30 and TRBJ2-7, with no clear D. The CDR3 extends over 14 amino acids. Trimming removed 2 bases at V and 2 bases at J, with 13 bases between. CDR1 and CDR2 (germline): GTSNPN, SVGIG (reference sequence). CDR3 coding DNA: TGTGCCTGGAGTCTGAAGGGTGGGGCCTACGAGCAGTACTTC. This sequence encodes CAWSLKGGAYEQYF.

This clonotype was seen many times. The CDR3 DNA follows: TGCAGTGCTCGGACGTCTAACTATGGCTACACCTTC. Its protein is CSARTSNYGYTF. The chain employs TRBV20-1 and TRBJ1-2, with D unresolved. The CDR3 loop spans 12 amino acids. The V end was cut by 5 bases, the J end by 0 bases, with 7 bases between. In germline, CDR1 is DFQATT, CDR2 SNEGSKA (reference sequence).

The rearrangement joins TRBV6-2 or TRBV6-3 to TRBJ1-5; TRBD1 might be the D (5 bases). This CDR3 contains 14 residues. V gave up 6 bases and J gave up 5 bases, with 14 bases separating them. Germline CDR1 MNHEY, CDR2 SVGEGT. This chain's CDR3 is CASRWGAGYQPQHF. Here the CDR3 DNA reads TGTGCCAGCAGGTGGGGCGCTGGGTATCAGCCCCAGCATTTT.

This clonotype was recorded at least ten times. The J gene is TRBJ2-3, the V gene TRBV12-3 or TRBV12-4; 7 nucleotides match TRBD2. The CDR3 is made up of 18 amino acids. V shed 3 bases and J 2 bases; nucleotides not matched to a gene: 14. As DNA, the CDR3 is TGTGCCAGCAGTTTCTTGAGGGAGGGTCCCCCCGACACAGATACGCAGTATTTT. Protein sequence: CASSFLREGPPDTDTQYF.

Many counts were recorded for this clonotype. The chain recombines TRBV7-3 with TRBJ2-1; 7 bases are shared with TRBD2. From germline, CDR1 is SGHTA and CDR2 FQGTGA. CDR3 length equals 14 residues. V gave up 2 bases and J gave up 7 bases; unmatched junction bases: 5. The CDR3 here is CASSLSYSGNEQFF. CDR3 nucleotide sequence: TGTGCCAGCAGCTTATCGTATAGCGGGAATGAGCAGTTCTTC.

In this sample, this clonotype turned up a few times. This chain links TRBV4-1 with TRBJ1-1, with D possibly matching TRBD1 (6 bases). With 8 bases removed from V and 1 base from J, the gap between germline ends came to 20 bases. CDR1 and CDR2 (germline): MGHRA, YSYEKL. The CDR3 runs 16 residues. The chain's CDR3 is CASAPRAGQGNTEAFF. DNA of the CDR3: TGCGCCAGCGCCCCCCGCGCGGGACAAGGGAACACTGAAGCTTTCTTT.

This clonotype was seen a handful of times. The V call is TRBV7-9, the J call TRBJ1-3, with 7 bases fitting TRBD1. Germline-derived CDR1 and CDR2 are SEHNR and FQNEAQ (reference sequence). V was pared by 3 bases and J by 7 bases, with 6 bases of the junction left unmatched. CDR3 length equals 14 residues. The CDR3 region is CASSLTGSLNTIYF. CDR3 nucleotides: TGTGCCAGCAGCTTGACAGGGTCCCTGAACACCATATATTTT.

This clonotype came up many times. The chain employs TRBV7-8 and TRBJ2-3; 9 bases line up with TRBD2. The CDR3 length is 17 residues. V lost 6 bases and J lost 7; bases outside the gene matches: 17. In germline, CDR1 is SGHVS, CDR2 FQNEAQ. As DNA, the CDR3 is TGTGCCAGCAGTCCGATCAGGACTAGCGAGTTTTCATATACGCAGTATTTT. Translation: CASSPIRTSEFSYTQYF.

This clonotype was detected only a few times. The genes are TRBV7-2 and TRBJ2-7; TRBD1 matches at 8 bases. This CDR3 comprises 14 residues. Germline values: CDR1 SGHTA, CDR2 FQGNSA. J gave up 7 bases and V 7 bases, and 12 bases lay outside the gene matches. The CDR3 loop is CASTPRTGPSEQYF. Written as DNA, the CDR3 is TGTGCCAGCACCCCTAGGACAGGGCCTTCTGAGCAGTACTTC.

This clonotype was counted at least ten times. CDR3 nucleotide sequence: TGTGCCAGCTCACCTGGGCGGGAGAGCAATGAGCAGTTCTTC. Translation: CASSPGRESNEQFF. The chain employs TRBV18 and TRBJ2-1, with 7 nucleotides matching TRBD2. V lost 3 bases to trimming and J lost 6 bases; unmatched junction nucleotides: 5. From germline, CDR1 is KGHSH and CDR2 LQKENI. CDR3 size: 14 residues. Based on the CDR3 plus reference TRBV18 and TRBJ2-1, the full variable domain is NAGVMQNPRHLVRRRGQEARLRCSPMKGHSHVYWYRQLPEEGLKFMVYLQKENIIDESGMPKERFSAEFPKEGPSILRIQQVVRGDSAAYFCASSPGRESNEQFFGPGTRLTVL.

In this sample, this clonotype turned up a few times. V gene TRBV5-1 combines with J gene TRBJ1-1; the D gene is possibly TRBD1 (5 bases). Per germline, CDR1 SGHRS and CDR2 YFSETQ. V was pared by 2 bases and J by 1 base, with 12 bases between. The CDR3 consists of 15 residues. CDR3 bases: TGCGCCAGCAGCTTTGGGGCAGGACCGAACACTGAAGCTTTCTTT. Protein: CASSFGAGPNTEAFF.

Only a few counts were recorded for this clonotype. V and J are TRBV7-8 and TRBJ1-4; weak D call: TRBD1 (5 bases). This CDR3 spans 14 amino acids. In germline, CDR1 is SGHVS, CDR2 FQNEAQ. V was cut by 6 bases and J by 5 bases, with 13 bases left in between. CDR3 in amino acids: CASSRDRLNEKLFF. CDR3 sequence (DNA): TGTGCCAGCAGTCGCGACAGACTAAATGAAAAACTGTTTTTT.